This paragraph reports one T cell receptor (beta chain). From germline, CDR1 is MRHNA and CDR2 SNTAGT. CDR3 length equals 15 residues. The entry originates in a study of blood T cells in healthy people across ages. A sample-barcoded 5' primer and a J-beta primer mix were used in a second PCR of roughly 7 to 11 cycles. TCRdb re-derived calls from the 5' RACE reads in MiXCR, one entry per CDR3 protein. The sample lists hundreds of thousands of distinct CDR3 sequences; around 45% were seen once. This TCR was recovered from a woman aged 60-70 years in good health. The sequenced sample consisted of blood. This chain connects TRBV6-4 to TRBJ2-5; possibly TRBD1 for D (6 bases). The J call may be wrong; the DNA end is better matched by TRBJ2-7. This chain's CDR3 is CASSVEQGIPYEQYF. DNA for the CDR3: TGTGCCAGCTCCGTGGAGCAGGGGATACCATACGAGCAGTACTTC.